Sequencing of this T cell receptor beta chain was carried out in a study of T cells after yellow fever vaccination. In this sample, this clonotype turned up many times. The antigen remains unidentified. V was cut by 5 bases and J by 4 bases, with 7 bases left in between. Germline V gene lookup returns CDR1 LNHNV and CDR2 YYDKDF (reference sequence). The CDR3 spans 12 residues. A process of 5'RACE template switching, which added a universal primer site and UMIs, was used to make TCR cDNA. MiXCR, applied by TCRdb to the 5' RACE reads, yields one record per CDR3 protein. The profile shows around 300,000 distinct CDR3 sequences, around 4.5% of them singletons. General study points: In FACS-sorted repertoires, abundant clonotypes from the bulk population could appear as contaminants. Most primary-vaccination clones reappeared after the booster (approximately 97% CD4, more than 70% CD8). The secondary response was weaker but peaked faster, day 5 versus 15.

The rearrangement uses TRBV15 and TRBJ2-3; unclear D gene. This clonotype originated in a man between 18 and 35 years old who received the YFV17D yellow fever vaccine. The input for sequencing was PBMCs, taken 15 days after the yellow fever booster vaccination. The CDR3 DNA is TGTGCCACCAGCGATCGGGCAGATACGCAGTATTTT. Translated, it gives CATSDRADTQYF.